This T cell receptor (beta chain) was captured by sequencing in a study of molecular identifiers for immune sequencing clone quantification. Background on the study: Replicate RNA came from roughly 18,000 or 92,000 naive CD8 cells and was split five ways, and four parts were sequenced.

TCRdb passed the PCR reads through MiXCR, listing each CDR3 protein once. The sample lists over 65,000 distinct CDR3 sequences, more than 20% occurring once. A CD8+CD4-CCR7+CD45RA+ gate was used to sort naive CD8 T cells. Germline-derived CDR1 and CDR2 are LNHDA and SQIVND (reference sequence). The ends were cut back, 4 bases at V and 6 bases at J, with 9 bases in the middle. The CDR3 contains 13 residues. This rearrangement joins TRBV19 to TRBJ2-2, with D possibly being TRBD1 (5 bases). Sequenced input: naive CD8+ T cells from blood, with Jurkat cell RNA spiked in. Subset meaning: FACS-sorted CD8+CD4-CCR7+CD45RA+ naive T cells. The clonotype originates from a human donor in good health. Some libraries in this study had Jurkat cell RNA spiked in. DNA of the CDR3: TGTGCCAGTAGTAGAGACAGTTCCGGGGAGCTGTTTTTT. This gives the protein CASSRDSSGELFF.